Following are 12 T cell receptor beta chains from one sample sequenced in a study of CD8 T cells in ankylosing spondylitis. TCRdb redid the calling of the 5' RACE reads with MiXCR, one entry per CDR3 protein. The table has about 42,000 distinct CDR3 sequences, about 4% seen once. Sample: blood, either unsorted or a sorted T cell fraction (not recorded which). All receptors come from a female donor with ankylosing spondylitis or in good health (not recorded which).

This clonotype was seen at least ten times. The V gene is TRBV9, the J gene TRBJ2-3, with 9 positions matching TRBD2. This CDR3 has 16 residues. Germline CDR1 reads SGDLS; CDR2 reads YYNGEE. With 4 bases clipped from V and 2 bases from J, the junction kept 8 bases outside the gene matches. CDR3: CASSPLAGRTTDTQYF. Here the CDR3 DNA reads TGTGCCAGCAGCCCCCTAGCGGGACGGACCACAGATACGCAGTATTTT.

The table lists this clonotype with many counts. The CDR3, as DNA: TGTGCCAGCAGCGCCCATGGGGGAGGCCAAGGGGAGCAGTACTTC. This sequence encodes CASSAHGGGQGEQYF. This chain links TRBV9 with TRBJ2-7; a possible D gene is TRBD2 (6 bases). Germline assignment: CDR1 SGDLS and CDR2 YYNGEE. This CDR3 region has 15 residues. Between the trimmed V and J ends, which lost 3 bases and 7 bases, there was a span of 20 bases.

This clonotype was found many times. This chain uses TRBV15 with TRBJ1-5, with D maybe TRBD1 (5 bases). Germline assignment: CDR1 LNHNV and CDR2 YYDKDF (reference sequence). The CDR3 covers 17 residues. V lost 6 bases and J lost 2, with 20 bases in between. The DNA for the CDR3 is TGTGCCACCAGGAAAGAACGGGGAAGAGGGGGCAATCAGCCCCAGCATTTT. This sequence encodes CATRKERGRGGNQPQHF.

A few counts support this clonotype. The CDR3 DNA reads TGTGCCAGCAGTCCAACAGGGGTAAGCACTGAAGCTTTCTTT. It translates to CASSPTGVSTEAFF. The chain joins TRBV9 to TRBJ1-1, with 7 bases aligning to TRBD1. Germline lookup yields CDR1 SGDLS and CDR2 YYNGEE. The CDR3 totals 14 residues. J lost 4 bases, V lost 5 bases, and 8 bases had no gene match.

This clonotype has ten or more counts. V gene TRBV9 combines with J gene TRBJ1-2; the match to TRBD1 covers 7 bases. CDR3 length: 15 residues. The trim removed 6 bases at V and 3 bases at J, leaving 11 bases unmatched. Germline V gene sequence: CDR1 SGDLS, CDR2 YYNGEE. CDR3 sequence: CASTRTDRDDYGYTF. Written as DNA, the CDR3 is TGTGCCAGCACCCGGACCGACAGGGATGACTATGGCTACACCTTC.

In this sample, this clonotype turned up many times. This chain uses TRBV9 with TRBJ2-1; D remains unclear. The CDR3 is made up of 16 amino acids. The V and J ends lost 0 bases and 0 bases respectively, with 10 bases between them. The V gene's germline CDR1 is SGDLS and CDR2 YYNGEE. The CDR3 bases are TGTGCCAGCAGCGTAGCTCCGACGGGCTCCTACAATGAGCAGTTCTTC. Protein: CASSVAPTGSYNEQFF.

This clonotype occurred many times. This sequence joins TRBV9 and TRBJ2-7, with TRBD1 identical over 10 bases. Germline V gene lookup returns CDR1 SGDLS and CDR2 YYNGEE. J was trimmed by 3 bases and V by 4 bases; bases with no gene match: 7. This CDR3 is 15 amino acids long. DNA of the CDR3: TGTGCCAGCAGCCTCGGACAGGGGGGCTACTACGAGCAGTACTTC. Its protein is CASSLGQGGYYEQYF.

This clonotype was observed many times. DNA for the CDR3: TGTGCCAGCAGCGTAGCTGAGGGAAGGGGTGAGGAAAAACTGTTTTTT. Encoded protein: CASSVAEGRGEEKLFF. V and J are TRBV9 and TRBJ1-4; maybe TRBD1 (5 bases). This CDR3 region has 16 residues. Between the trimmed V and J ends, which lost 0 bases and 8 bases, there was a span of 17 bases. Germline-derived CDR1 and CDR2 are SGDLS and YYNGEE.

This clonotype appeared many times. V is TRBV9 and J is TRBJ2-2; 8 bases are shared with TRBD2. CDR3 size: 16 residues. Germline loops: CDR1 SGDLS, CDR2 YYNGEE. Losses at the gene ends were 2 bases for V and 1 base for J; bases not matched to a gene: 4. CDR3 residues: CASSVGTRVNTGELFF. In DNA, the CDR3 is TGTGCCAGCAGCGTCGGGACTAGAGTGAACACCGGGGAGCTGTTTTTT.

This clonotype was found many times. V gene TRBV9 combines with J gene TRBJ1-3; a possible D gene is TRBD1 (5 bases). The germline V gene has CDR1 SGDLS and CDR2 YYNGEE. With 2 bases removed from V and 0 bases from J, the gap between germline ends came to 15 bases. CDR3 size: 17 residues. The CDR3 DNA sequence: TGTGCCAGCAGCGTGGACCTTGACAGCCTCTCTGGAAACACCATATATTTT. Amino acids: CASSVDLDSLSGNTIYF.

The table lists this clonotype with many counts. The chain carries TRBV9 and TRBJ1-2; D is uncertain. This CDR3 contains 14 residues. Germline CDR1 is SGDLS and CDR2 is YYNGEE. Trimming shortened V by 1 base and J by 4 bases, and 11 bases separated the two germline ends. The CDR3 DNA sequence: TGTGCCAGCAGCGTATCCTACCCGGCCTATGGCTACACCTTC. Translation gives CASSVSYPAYGYTF.

In its sample, this clonotype was seen many times. The V gene is TRBV9, the J gene TRBJ1-5, with a weak D call TRBD1 (5 bases). Per the germline V gene, CDR1 is SGDLS and CDR2 is YYNGEE. The CDR3 sequence is 16 residues long. Trimming took 0 bases from V and 0 from J, leaving 10 bases between them. The CDR3 loop is CASSVGAGNSNQPQHF. CDR3 sequence (DNA): TGTGCCAGCAGCGTAGGAGCAGGGAATAGCAATCAGCCCCAGCATTTT. The whole variable domain, remainder taken from reference TRBV9 and TRBJ1-5, is DSGVTQTPKHLITATGQRVTLRCSPRSGDLSVYWYQQSLDQGLQFLIQYYNGEERAKGNILERFSAQQFPDLHSELNLSSLELGDSALYFCASSVGAGNSNQPQHFGDGTRLSIL.